Reported below is one T cell receptor (beta chain). The antigen this receptor binds is unknown. Base qualities are missing; no much larger clone stands one base away. On an AutoMACS, CD4+ and CD8+ cells were isolated via positive magnetic bead selection, and their purity was verified by flow cytometry. Clonal expansions were first screened by flow cytometry with a TCR V beta antibody panel, then characterized by TCRB deep sequencing of sorted CD8+ fractions. Isolation of peripheral blood mononuclear cells was done through Ficoll-Paque PLUS density gradient separation. DNA was extracted from CD4-enriched, CD8-enriched or PBMC samples with Nucleospin Tissue or Tissue XS kits and quantified with a Qubit 2.0 fluorometer. The immunoSEQ assay was applied to genomic DNA for TCRB CDR3 sequencing. The original pipeline was this. Published virus-specific TCRB sequences were compared with patient CD8+ clones larger than 1%, and only a few matches were found. The analyses included only productive TCRB rearrangements. A clone was defined by a unique TCRB CDR3 sequence, and clonality was computed as a productive clonality index based on Shannon entropy. Repertoire overlap for a pair of samples was computed from each clone's template counts relative to total templates per sample. V-gene usage from TCRB sequencing and V-gene usage measured by flow cytometry were correlated (Spearman r of around 0.6). TCRdb provides this immuneACCESS table in a form limited to in-frame rearrangements. Some clones are lacking; in checked studies, under half of them reflect an unresolved V gene, and why the rest are absent is not known. V and J calls and clone size follow that table, whereas D and trimming were derived from the DNA. The sample data list more than 15,000 clones, and about four fifths of these were observed just once. About 20% of the sample is held by the ten biggest clonotypes.

As encoded in the germline V gene, CDR1 is LGHNA while CDR2 is YSLEER. V drops 0 bases and J drops 3 bases, leaving 11 bases in between. From the cysteine through the phenylalanine, the CDR3 covers 16 amino acids. CDR3 DNA only is kept here, 48 bases in frame from base 1. This sample is drawn from a study of somatic mutations in cytotoxic T cells in rheumatoid arthritis (dated by TCRdb to the late 2010s). Regarding the study in general: Peripheral blood (approximately 32 ml EDTA) was collected from patients immediately after diagnosis and before any treatment began. The median ages of the patient and control groups were essentially identical. TCRB deep sequencing covered some 65 patients with rheumatoid arthritis along with 20 to 25 healthy controls. To characterize clonality, the study used TCRB deep sequencing while asking whether somatic mutations are carried by expanded CD8+ T-cell clones in newly diagnosed, untreated rheumatoid arthritis. Some V beta antibody-stained T-cell populations were flow-sorted on a FACSAria II or Sony SH800 at nearly 100% purity, and sorted V beta1+ cells also underwent TCRB sequencing. General study outcomes and caveats: The slight TRBV07 underrepresentation in patients was not adjusted for multiple comparisons. An increase of CD8+ clonality with age was seen in patients (Spearman r ~ 0.49) but not in healthy controls. In about an eighth of the roughly 60 patients the largest CD8+ clone exceeded 20% of CD8+ cells, and several identical CD8+ TCRB sequences were shared between blood and synovial fluid. Rheumatoid arthritis patients and age-matched healthy controls did not significantly differ in CD8+ T-cell clonality. Viral specificity could not be ruled out by absence from virus-specific databases, and the antigen targets of the expanded CD8+ clones remained unknown.

The sequence was obtained from an adult with rheumatoid arthritis. Sequenced input: CD8+ T cells sorted from blood. The sequence links TRBV4-3 to TRBJ2-2; the D gene is perhaps TRBD2, from 5 matching bases. This receptor carries the CDR3 CASSQDWRTYTGELFF. The bases are TGCGCCAGCAGCCAAGATTGGAGGACTTACACCGGGGAGCTGTTTTTT.